This TCR beta chain was profiled in a study of blood T cell repertoires in COVID-19 (dated by TCRdb to the early 2020s). A note on the overall study: Samples from collaborators originated in the United States, Italy and Spain and spanned both the acute and convalescent phases of COVID-19. A de-identified subject ID, COVID-19 status, age in years and sex were almost always included in the sample metadata. Where available, HLA class I and class II types were obtained from metadata supplied by the sample provider rather than from assay-based typing. Samples were obtained from the ongoing ImmuneRACE study (first 160 participants) and from about 1,300 subjects provided by 6 global collaborators. The repertoires were released in a freely available public database meant as a resource for research on the immune response to SARS-CoV-2. The dataset comprised deeply sampled blood TCRbeta repertoires from subjects exposed to, actively infected with, or recovered from COVID-19. The prospective study material was composed of cDNA or gDNA derived from T cells, B-cell-depleted T cells, or PBMCs.

The CDR3 holds 16 amino acids from the cysteine to the phenylalanine. Only CDR3 DNA remains: 48 bases, in frame from the first base. CDR1 and CDR2, looked up from the germline V gene, are SGHTS and YDEGEE. Trimmed from V: 6 bases; trimmed from J: 2 bases; junction bases lacking a gene match: 10. In Seattle, one collaborating source enrolled patients while the infection was active and tracked those patients longitudinally over the course of disease. Collaborating institutions collected whole blood in K2EDTA tubes following their own protocols. Collaborator samples were shipped for TCRbeta analysis as frozen whole blood, isolated PBMCs, or DNA extracted from either sample type. The research as a whole found: Clinical and demographic metadata were provided uncurated, with the amount varying by source and participant.

Turning to this clone: No cognate antigen has been identified for it. Base qualities were left out, and no much larger clone turns up one base away.

TCRbeta CDR3 regions were amplified from genomic DNA by means of the immunoSEQ Assay, a bias-controlled multiplex PCR. Regarding the original processing steps: Within the assay, amplification of reference gene primers was used to estimate how many nucleated cells each sample contained. Sequence reads were collapsed and filtered to measure the absolute abundance of every unique TCRbeta CDR3 rearrangement. Productive Simpson clonality was computed per sample as the square root of Simpson's diversity index over productive rearrangements. In its TCRdb copy, this immuneACCESS table keeps in-frame sequences only and misses some clones. Where compared with another copy, unresolved V genes explain less than half of these, and the others have no known cause. The V and J calls and clone size are taken from that table; D and trimming were inferred from the DNA. Across this sample there are around 320,000 clones, with over 85% seen only once. The ten largest make up over 8.5% of the sample.

The sequenced sample was peripheral blood. The sequence was obtained from a woman aged 25 to 45 with COVID-19, enrolled during active disease. Here the chain combines TRBV5-8 and TRBJ2-1; 8 junctional bases match TRBD1. The CDR3 sequence is CASNFGDRLAYNEQFF. Here is the DNA: TGTGCCAGCAATTTTGGGGACAGGTTAGCCTACAATGAGCAGTTCTTC.